A single sample is the source of the 16 T cell receptor beta chains below, sequenced in a study of blood T cell repertoires in COVID-19. The repertoire was sequenced with immunoSEQ multiplex PCR; TCRdb's copy has only in-frame clones and lacks some. This table has more than 65,000 clones, approximately 83% appearing once. Sequencing used peripheral blood. These receptor sequences come from a man aged 25 to 45 with COVID-19, enrolled during active disease.

This chain uses TRBV19 with TRBJ2-1, with 16 bases fitting TRBD2. V lost 7 bases to trimming and J lost 10 bases; unmatched junction nucleotides: 7. CDR1 is LNHDA and CDR2 is SQIVND in the germline V gene (reference sequence). The CDR3 contains 15 residues. CDR3 nucleotide sequence: TGTGCCAGTAAGGGACTAGCGGGAGGGCCGGGAGAGCAGTTCTTC. Protein: CASKGLAGGPGEQFF. Full variable domain (missing parts from reference TRBV19 and TRBJ2-1): DGGITQSPKYLFRKEGQNVTLSCEQNLNHDAMYWYRQDPGQGLRLIYYSQIVNDFQKGDIAEGYSVSREKKESFPLTVTSAQKNPTAFYLCASKGLAGGPGEQFFGPGTRLTVL.

The rearrangement joins TRBV10-3 to TRBJ2-1; 7 bases match TRBD1. V gave up 2 bases and J gave up 13 bases; unmatched junction bases: 2. The CDR3 loop spans 11 amino acids. Germline CDR1 is ENHRY and CDR2 is SYGVKD. The CDR3 loop is CAISERDSQFF. The CDR3 bases are TGTGCCATCAGTGAGCGGGACAGTCAGTTCTTC.

The genes are TRBV7-9 and TRBJ2-7; maybe TRBD2 (6 bases). Germline V gene sequence: CDR1 SEHNR, CDR2 FQNEAQ (reference sequence). The V gene lost 5 bases and the J gene lost 5 bases, with 13 bases spanning the gap. The CDR3 is made up of 13 amino acids. The CDR3 loop is CASSRDFRDEQYF. CDR3 DNA: TGTGCCAGCAGCCGGGACTTCAGGGACGAGCAGTACTTC.

This chain uses TRBV5-5 with TRBJ1-1; 7 bases line up with TRBD1. Germline V CDR1 and CDR2: SGHKS, YYEKEE (reference sequence). The V gene end was trimmed by 4 bases and the J gene end by 1 base; junction bases not matched to a gene: 4. The CDR3 runs 14 residues. The CDR3 nucleotides read TGTGCCAGCAGCCTTCGACAGGGGAACACTGAAGCTTTCTTT. Protein sequence: CASSLRQGNTEAFF.

The chain uses TRBV4-1 and TRBJ2-7; TRBD1 matches at 8 bases. The V segment lost 5 bases and the J segment 2 bases; nucleotides outside the gene matches: 5. Looked up from germline, CDR1 is MGHRA and CDR2 is YSYEKL. This CDR3 is built from 14 residues. The CDR3 spells CASSMTGDAYEQYF. The CDR3 bases are TGCGCCAGCAGCATGACAGGGGATGCCTACGAGCAGTACTTC.

This chain links TRBV29-1 with TRBJ1-1; D unresolved. Trimming left V 5 bases short and J 10 bases short, with 23 bases between. CDR1 and CDR2 from the germline V gene are SQVTM and ANQGSEA. The CDR3 has 14 residues. The DNA of the CDR3 is TGCAGCGTTCCCCCCGGCGAGACTACCCGGGGAGCTTTCTTT. This encodes CSVPPGETTRGAFF.

In its sample, this clone was seen once. The V gene is TRBV28, the J gene TRBJ1-2; D uncertain. The V gene's germline CDR1 is MDHEN and CDR2 SYDVKM. Trimming shortened V by 5 bases and J by 5 bases, and 18 bases separated the two germline ends. The CDR3 extends over 15 amino acids. CDR3 in DNA: TGTGCCAGCAGTCTACCCCTGGGCGCCAGGTATGGCTACACCTTC. This codes for CASSLPLGARYGYTF.

The V gene is TRBV2, the J gene TRBJ2-3; tentatively, D is TRBD1 (6 bases). V was trimmed by 7 bases and J by 0 bases, leaving 11 bases between them. The length of the CDR3 is 14 residues. Germline CDR1 SNHLY, CDR2 FYNNEI. CDR3 region: CASKQGVSTDTQYF. CDR3 sequence (DNA): TGTGCCAGCAAACAGGGAGTGAGCACAGATACGCAGTATTTT.

The genes are TRBV5-4 and TRBJ2-2; D may be TRBD2 (6 bases). The V end was cut by 4 bases, the J end by 4 bases, with 17 bases between. This CDR3 spans 16 amino acids. Germline assignment: CDR1 SGHNT and CDR2 YYREEE (reference sequence). The CDR3 spells CASSPSGRLLTGELFF. DNA for the CDR3: TGTGCCAGCAGCCCCAGCGGGCGTCTACTCACCGGGGAGCTGTTTTTT.

In DNA, the CDR3 is TGTGCCAGCAGCTTAGTTGGGGGCCTCAATAATTCACCCCTCCACTTT. Residues: CASSLVGGLNNSPLHF. This chain links TRBV7-2 with TRBJ1-6; D perhaps matches TRBD1 (6 bases). Trimming removed 1 base at V and 5 bases at J, with 12 bases between. The CDR3 has 16 residues. Looked up from germline, CDR1 is SGHTA and CDR2 is FQGNSA.

The V and J genes are TRBV7-9 and TRBJ1-1, with D unclear. Trimming pared 2 bases from V and 0 bases from J, leaving 10 bases between. CDR1 and CDR2 (germline): SEHNR, FQNEAQ (reference sequence). The CDR3 totals 15 residues. The DNA of the CDR3 is TGTGCCAGCAGCTTATCTAACCAAATGAACACTGAAGCTTTCTTT. Amino acids: CASSLSNQMNTEAFF.

The chain couples TRBV7-8 to TRBJ1-5; D is possibly TRBD1 (5 bases). Germline CDR1 reads SGHVS; CDR2 reads FQNEAQ. CDR3 length: 15 residues. V shed 0 bases and J shed 9 bases, with 15 bases lying between them. The CDR3 loop is CASSLAGWGPRPQHF. CDR3 nucleotides: TGTGCCAGCAGCTTAGCGGGCTGGGGCCCAAGGCCCCAGCATTTT.

The rearrangement links TRBV23-1 to TRBJ1-4; D may be TRBD1 (6 bases). TRBV23-1 is given ORF status, its function remaining uncertain. This CDR3 is built from 16 residues. V was shortened by 3 bases and J by 7 bases, with 18 bases between the two germline ends. The CDR3 nucleotides read TGCGCCAGCAGTCACTACACAGGGTTGGTGTGTGAAAAACTGTTTTTT. As protein: CASSHYTGLVCEKLFF.

The chain joins TRBV4-1 to TRBJ1-4; tentatively, D is TRBD1 (5 bases). Trimming shortened V by 5 bases and J by 3 bases, and 13 bases separated the two germline ends. Per the germline V gene, CDR1 is MGHRA and CDR2 is YSYEKL. This CDR3 is 15 amino acids long. The CDR3 region has the DNA TGCGCCAGCAGCATCAGGGATTGGGCTAATGAAAAACTGTTTTTT. It codes for CASSIRDWANEKLFF.

This clone has just one count. V gene TRBV24-1 combines with J gene TRBJ2-3; 7 positions match TRBD1. The germline V gene encodes CDR1 KGHDR and CDR2 SFDVKD. This CDR3 comprises 15 residues. V shed 4 bases and J 5 bases; nucleotides not matched to a gene: 8. Here the CDR3 DNA reads TGTGCCACCAGTGAGCCAGACAGGGCCGGAGATACGCAGTATTTT. Protein: CATSEPDRAGDTQYF.

This clone was picked up many times. The J gene is TRBJ1-2, the V gene TRBV19, with D maybe TRBD1 (5 bases). This CDR3 comprises 13 residues. The ends were cut back, 5 bases at V and 7 bases at J, with 14 bases in the middle. The germline gives CDR1 LNHDA, CDR2 SQIVND (reference sequence). The CDR3 region has the DNA TGTGCCAGTAGTCTCCAGGGTTTGACTGGCTACACCTTC. Residues: CASSLQGLTGYTF.